This T cell receptor (beta chain) was sequenced for a study of shared clonotypes between healthy human individuals. The method was immunoSEQ multiplex PCR; TCRdb's version includes in-frame clones alone and lacks a portion of them. The sample has hundreds of thousands of clones; 70% to 75% are singletons. The CDR3 is 17 amino acids. In germline, CDR1 is PRHDT, CDR2 FYEKMQ (reference sequence). The V and J ends lost 0 bases and 0 bases respectively, with 12 bases between them. The source of this sequence is a young man in good health. The sequencing input was memory CD4+ T cells sorted from blood. Subset denoted: CD45RA-negative fraction. The genes are TRBV13 and TRBJ2-1, with a weak D call TRBD2 (5 bases). The CDR3 sequence: CASSLGYKRNSYNEQFF. Written as DNA, the CDR3 is TGTGCCAGCAGCTTAGGGTACAAGCGGAACTCCTACAATGAGCAGTTCTTC.